The next 23 T cell receptor beta chains were all read from a single sample in a study of blood T cell repertoires in COVID-19. Some clones are missing from TCRdb's copy, which holds only in-frame ones; the method was immunoSEQ multiplex PCR. The table includes some 140,000 clones, about 80% detected once. The sequenced sample consisted of PBMCs or T cells enriched from blood (not recorded which). These receptors were taken from a man aged 50 or older who had recovered from COVID-19.

The chain carries TRBV14 and TRBJ2-7, with 10 nucleotides matching TRBD2. The germline CDR1 and CDR2 sequences are SGHDN and FVKESK. The CDR3 extends over 17 amino acids. The V gene end was trimmed by 4 bases and the J gene end by 3 bases; junction bases not matched to a gene: 12. The CDR3 loop is CASSPKVPLAGVYEQYF. DNA for the CDR3: TGTGCCAGCAGCCCCAAGGTCCCTCTAGCGGGGGTCTACGAGCAGTACTTC.

The chain joins TRBV7-8 to TRBJ1-5; TRBD1 matches 9 bases. J gave up 4 bases and V 5 bases, and 6 bases lay outside the gene matches. Germline V lookup: CDR1 SGHVS, CDR2 FQNEAQ. The CDR3 is made up of 15 amino acids. In DNA form, the CDR3 reads TGTGCCAGCAGCCTGACAGGGGGTGGTAATCAGCCCCAGCATTTT. Translating gives CASSLTGGGNQPQHF.

The rearrangement uses TRBV6-2 or TRBV6-3 and TRBJ2-1; D uncertain. Germline assignment: CDR1 MNHEY and CDR2 SVGEGT. Deletions cut 4 bases from V and 9 bases from J, with 10 bases between. This CDR3 is 12 amino acids long. The CDR3 DNA follows: TGTGCCAGCAGTTTCCGTATCGGTGAGCAGTTCTTC. Protein sequence: CASSFRIGEQFF.

CDR3 DNA sequence: TGCGCCAGCAGCTTGGCCGACACTGAAGCTTTCTTT. This codes for CASSLADTEAFF. This sequence joins TRBV5-1 and TRBJ1-1; D unresolved. CDR1 SGHRS and CDR2 YFSETQ come from the germline V gene. The CDR3 has 12 amino acids. V lost 0 bases, J lost 3 bases, and 3 bases lay in between.

This clone appeared a single time. The V call is TRBV10-3, the J call TRBJ1-6; the match to TRBD1 covers 10 bases. The CDR3 sequence is 15 residues long. The trim removed 4 bases at V and 9 bases at J, leaving 6 bases unmatched. Germline V gene data show CDR1 as ENHRY and CDR2 as SYGVKD. CDR3 nucleotides: TGTGCCATCAGTGCGGCGACAGGGGGCAGTTCACCCCTCCACTTT. Encoded protein: CAISAATGGSSPLHF.

Only one count was recorded for this clone. The genes are TRBV6-1 and TRBJ1-3, with a weak D call TRBD1 (6 bases). Trimming removed 3 bases at V and 7 bases at J, with 19 bases between. Looked up from germline, CDR1 is MNHNS and CDR2 is SASEGT. The CDR3 sequence is 16 residues long. Here the CDR3 DNA reads TGTGCCAGCAGTGAGTTCGGTACAGGGAAGGTGAACACCATATATTTT. This codes for CASSEFGTGKVNTIYF.

This clone appeared a single time. The chain carries TRBV9 and TRBJ2-6; 8 positions agree with TRBD1. The germline gives CDR1 SGDLS, CDR2 YYNGEE. Trimming removed 2 bases from V and 2 bases from J; junction bases left unmatched: 0. The CDR3 is 15 residues long. The CDR3 DNA reads TGTGCCAGCAGCGTGACAGGGGCTGGGGCCAACGTCCTGACTTTC. Amino acid sequence: CASSVTGAGANVLTF.

The chain couples TRBV10-1 to TRBJ2-2; the D gene is possibly TRBD2 (5 bases). Germline values: CDR1 WNHNN, CDR2 SYGVQD (reference sequence). V lost 5 bases to trimming and J lost 7 bases, with 11 bases between them. The CDR3 runs 13 residues. CDR3 in amino acids: CASSSAAGGELFF. The CDR3 DNA reads TGCGCCAGCAGTAGCGCGGCGGGCGGGGAGCTGTTTTTT.

The chain recombines TRBV4-2 with TRBJ2-3; TRBD2 matches 9 bases. Germline CDR1 is LGHNA and CDR2 is YNFKEQ. The V and J ends lost 0 bases and 5 bases, in that order; junction bases with no gene match: 9. The CDR3 sequence is 17 residues long. The CDR3 region has the DNA TGTGCCAGCAGCCAAGAATTCAGCGGGGGGCCGGGAGATACGCAGTATTTT. This codes for CASSQEFSGGPGDTQYF.

The chain has TRBV24-1 and TRBJ2-2, with 10 bases fitting TRBD1. In germline, CDR1 is KGHDR, CDR2 SFDVKD. With 4 bases clipped from V and 6 bases from J, the junction kept 4 bases outside the gene matches. The CDR3 is made up of 15 amino acids. CDR3 in DNA: TGTGCCACCAGTGACTCTGACAGGGGGCCCGGGGAGCTGTTTTTT. Translated, it gives CATSDSDRGPGELFF.

This rearrangement joins TRBV19 to TRBJ2-7, with a tentative D call TRBD2 (5 bases). This CDR3 has 13 residues. Germline CDR1 LNHDA, CDR2 SQIVND (reference sequence). V lost 3 bases, J lost 6 bases, and 12 bases lay in between. The CDR3 nucleotides read TGTGCCAGTAGTATTAAATCGAGGGTCGAGCAGTACTTC. It specifies CASSIKSRVEQYF. The complete variable domain, with remaining parts taken from reference TRBV19 and TRBJ2-7, reads DGGITQSPKYLFRKEGQNVTLSCEQNLNHDAMYWYRQDPGQGLRLIYYSQIVNDFQKGDIAEGYSVSREKKESFPLTVTSAQKNPTAFYLCASSIKSRVEQYFGPGTRLTVT.

V gene TRBV2 combines with J gene TRBJ1-5; unclear D gene. Trimming took off 6 bases at V and 1 base at J, with 7 bases between the two ends. The CDR3 has 13 residues. Germline V gives CDR1 SNHLY, CDR2 FYNNEI. CDR3 protein: CASSIMSNQPQHF. CDR3 DNA: TGTGCCAGCAGCATCATGAGCAATCAGCCCCAGCATTTT. Full variable domain (outside the CDR3, taken from reference TRBV2 and TRBJ1-5): EPEVTQTPSHQVTQMGQEVILRCVPISNHLYFYWYRQILGQKVEFLVSFYNNEISEKSEIFDDQFSVERPDGSNFTLKIRSTKLEDSAMYFCASSIMSNQPQHFGDGTRLSIL.

In regard to this clone: This specimen includes other DNA sequences encoding the same CDR3. The chain recombines TRBV19 with TRBJ2-2; D is perhaps TRBD2 (6 bases). Trimming left V 1 base short and J 0 bases short, with 9 bases between. Germline-derived CDR1 and CDR2 are LNHDA and SQIVND (reference sequence). CDR3 length equals 16 residues. CDR3 in DNA: TGTGCCAGTAGTATAGGTGGCGGGGCGAACACCGGGGAGCTGTTTTTT. Its protein is CASSIGGGANTGELFF.

The genes are TRBV7-2 and TRBJ2-2; D is ambiguous. The CDR3 extends over 14 amino acids. From germline, CDR1 is SGHTA and CDR2 FQGNSA. V was cut by 8 bases and J by 6 bases, with 16 bases left in between. CDR3 region: CASQLNIAPGELFF. CDR3 bases: TGTGCCAGCCAGCTTAATATAGCTCCCGGGGAGCTGTTTTTT. Together with reference TRBV7-2 and TRBJ2-2, the CDR3 gives the full variable domain: GAGVSQSPSNKVTEKGKDVELRCDPISGHTALYWYRQSLGQGLEFLIYFQGNSAPDKSGLPSDRFSAERTGGSVSTLTIQRTQQEDSAVYLCASQLNIAPGELFFGEGSRLTVL.

This clone showed up just a few times. V and J are TRBV27 and TRBJ1-1, with TRBD1 as a possible D gene (6 bases). V lost 5 bases and J lost 0, with 13 bases in between. Germline CDR1 and CDR2: MNHEY and SMNVEV (reference sequence). This CDR3 region has 15 residues. DNA of the CDR3: TGTGCCAGCAGTAGCAGGGGAGTAATGAACACTGAAGCTTTCTTT. It yields the protein CASSSRGVMNTEAFF.

The gene calls are TRBV2 and TRBJ1-4; the match to TRBD1 covers 7 bases. The junction had 19 bases not matched to a gene; V was cut back by 5 bases and J by 7 bases. The CDR3 sequence is 18 residues long. The germline V gene encodes CDR1 SNHLY and CDR2 FYNNEI. CDR3 in amino acids: CASSRDRVVPGGPEKLFF. The CDR3 region has the DNA TGTGCCAGCAGTCGCGACAGGGTCGTCCCAGGTGGACCTGAAAAACTGTTTTTT.

The chain has TRBV11-2 and TRBJ2-1; 7 bases map to TRBD2. In germline, CDR1 is SGHAT, CDR2 FQNNGV. The V and J ends lost 1 base and 0 bases, in that order; junction bases with no gene match: 12. The CDR3 contains 19 residues. CDR3 region: CASSLVLGRGLSSYNEQFF. In nucleotides, the CDR3 is TGTGCCAGCAGCTTAGTACTGGGGCGGGGGTTGAGCTCCTACAATGAGCAGTTCTTC. Full variable domain (outside the CDR3, taken from reference TRBV11-2 and TRBJ2-1): EAGVAQSPRYKIIEKRQSVAFWCNPISGHATLYWYQQILGQGPKLLIQFQNNGVVDDSQLPKDRFSAERLKGVDSTLKIQPAKLEDSAVYLCASSLVLGRGLSSYNEQFFGPGTRLTVL.

The V and J genes are TRBV30 and TRBJ2-7; D unclear. CDR1 is GTSNPN and CDR2 is SVGIG in the germline V gene (reference sequence). The CDR3 is 15 residues long. V was trimmed by 0 bases and J by 2 bases, leaving 14 bases between them. In nucleotides, the CDR3 is TGTGCCTGGAGTGTACCGGTGAGGTTGACCTACGAGCAGTACTTC. It is translated as CAWSVPVRLTYEQYF.

The rearrangement links TRBV28 to TRBJ2-7; 12 nucleotides align to TRBD1. Germline V gene data show CDR1 as MDHEN and CDR2 as SYDVKM. Losses at the gene ends were 3 bases for V and 4 bases for J; bases not matched to a gene: 16. The CDR3 extends over 19 amino acids. The CDR3 sequence: CASSFIRGRGTGGLYEQYF. The CDR3 DNA reads TGTGCCAGCAGTTTTATCCGCGGCCGGGGGACAGGGGGCCTATACGAGCAGTACTTC.

The chain joins TRBV7-2 to TRBJ2-4; TRBD2 agrees at 11 bases. Germline V lookup: CDR1 SGHTA, CDR2 FQGNSA. The CDR3 is 18 residues long. Unmatched junction bases numbered 6, after V lost 1 base and J lost 1 base. The chain's CDR3 is CASSLGSGGAGAKNIQYF. The CDR3 coding sequence is TGTGCCAGCAGCTTAGGTAGCGGGGGGGCCGGGGCCAAAAACATTCAGTACTTC.

The chain couples TRBV28 to TRBJ2-5, with TRBD1 as a possible D gene (6 bases). The germline gives CDR1 MDHEN, CDR2 SYDVKM. V lost 6 bases, J lost 3 bases, and 20 bases lay in between. CDR3 length: 16 amino acids. The CDR3 is CASRSPGQGIKETQYF. DNA of the CDR3: TGTGCCAGCAGATCACCGGGACAAGGAATTAAAGAGACCCAGTACTTC. Together with reference TRBV28 and TRBJ2-5, the CDR3 gives the full variable domain: DVKVTQSSRYLVKRTGEKVFLECVQDMDHENMFWYRQDPGLGLRLIYFSYDVKMKEKGDIPEGYSVSREKKERFSLILESASTNQTSMYLCASRSPGQGIKETQYFGPGTRLLVL.

V is TRBV19 and J is TRBJ2-5; 11 positions agree with TRBD1. CDR1 and CDR2 (germline): LNHDA, SQIVND (reference sequence). This CDR3 has 16 residues. Unmatched junction bases numbered 3, after V lost 3 bases and J lost 0 bases. CDR3 loop: CASSIVGQGDQETQYF. Here the CDR3 DNA reads TGTGCCAGTAGTATCGTGGGACAGGGGGACCAAGAGACCCAGTACTTC. The complete variable domain, with remaining parts taken from reference TRBV19 and TRBJ2-5, reads DGGITQSPKYLFRKEGQNVTLSCEQNLNHDAMYWYRQDPGQGLRLIYYSQIVNDFQKGDIAEGYSVSREKKESFPLTVTSAQKNPTAFYLCASSIVGQGDQETQYFGPGTRLLVL.

This chain connects TRBV5-1 to TRBJ2-3; D unclear. This CDR3 is built from 15 residues. V was pared by 2 bases and J by 1 base, with 11 bases between. CDR1 and CDR2 (germline): SGHRS, YFSETQ. CDR3 region: CASSFGDPGTDTQYF. CDR3 sequence (DNA): TGCGCCAGCAGCTTTGGAGACCCAGGCACAGATACGCAGTATTTT.